The next 4 T cell receptor beta chains were all read from a single sample in a study of cytomegalovirus exposure and HLA in healthy donors. 13 Jbeta primers and 60 Vbeta primers were used for the PCR. Using immunoSEQ multiplex PCR, the repertoire was profiled, and TCRdb retains in-frame clones only, with some absent. The sample lists some 190,000 clones; 75% to 90% were seen once. The sample consisted of PBMCs. The receptor source for this set is a boy between 2 and 10 years old in good health and CMV-seronegative.

The sample holds a few counts of this clone. The rearrangement uses TRBV6-1 and TRBJ2-3; perhaps TRBD2 as D (6 bases). This CDR3 has 14 amino acids. The germline CDR1 and CDR2 sequences are MNHNS and SASEGT. Between the trimmed V and J ends, which lost 7 bases and 3 bases, there was a span of 14 bases. The CDR3 protein is CASTGVQGTDTQYF. Written as DNA, the CDR3 is TGTGCCAGCACGGGAGTCCAGGGAACAGATACGCAGTATTTT.

This chain links TRBV27 with TRBJ1-1; the match to TRBD1 covers 8 bases. The CDR3 is 14 amino acids. Germline loops: CDR1 MNHEY, CDR2 SMNVEV (reference sequence). V was clipped by 4 bases and J by 4 bases; unmatched bases: 5. As DNA, the CDR3 is TGTGCCAGCAGTTGGGACAGGTTAGGCACTGAAGCTTTCTTT. This gives the protein CASSWDRLGTEAFF.

This clone occurred once. The V call is TRBV6-1, the J call TRBJ2-7; D is uncertain. Per the germline V gene, CDR1 is MNHNS and CDR2 is SASEGT. CDR3 length: 12 residues. V lost 5 bases and J lost 6, with 11 bases in between. CDR3 bases: TGTGCCAGCAGTCCCACGGGTTTCGAGCAGTACTTC. This sequence encodes CASSPTGFEQYF.

The chain recombines TRBV28 with TRBJ2-7; 10 bases align to TRBD1. J was trimmed by 5 bases and V by 6 bases; bases with no gene match: 19. The germline CDR1 and CDR2 sequences are MDHEN and SYDVKM. The CDR3 runs 18 residues. The CDR3 nucleotides read TGTGCCAGCAGCCTACTTCCGGGACAGGGGCCGGGACTGCACGAGCAGTACTTC. Translation: CASSLLPGQGPGLHEQYF.